Given below is one T cell receptor beta chain in context. The antigen is unknown. The sample is drawn from a study of metastatic and nonmetastatic thyroid tumors. Study overall: Repertoires from malignant and benign thyroid patients were compared across blood and tumor or nodule tissue.

CDR1 is MNHEY, CDR2 SMNVEV, per germline (reference sequence). After removal of 5 bases from V and 3 bases from J, the junction contained 4 bases not matched to a gene. The CDR3 totals 15 residues. The authors' processing: Variation in CDR3 across clinicopathological groups served as the basis for constructing a distant-metastasis classifier in papillary thyroid cancer. Using MiXCR, TCRdb re-called clones from the PCR reads. The V and J calls shown here were made by TCRdb, not taken from the authors' results. The sample includes about 14,000 clones, more than 3% seen only once; the top ten take 27%. Ahead of thyroid surgery, no patient had received treatment of any kind. Study results and caveats: Versus benign nodules, malignant thyroid tumors reportedly had significantly higher TCR beta diversity, in blood and tumor.

Sequenced: tumor tissue. This receptor was identified in a female donor with papillary thyroid cancer or a benign thyroid nodule (not recorded which). Some clones in this sample may be carry-over from other donors' samples. This chain joins TRBV27 and TRBJ2-2; TRBD2 matches 9 bases. CDR3 region: CASSLIAGDTGELFF. The CDR3 DNA is TGTGCCAGCAGTCTAATAGCGGGAGACACCGGGGAGCTGTTTTTT.